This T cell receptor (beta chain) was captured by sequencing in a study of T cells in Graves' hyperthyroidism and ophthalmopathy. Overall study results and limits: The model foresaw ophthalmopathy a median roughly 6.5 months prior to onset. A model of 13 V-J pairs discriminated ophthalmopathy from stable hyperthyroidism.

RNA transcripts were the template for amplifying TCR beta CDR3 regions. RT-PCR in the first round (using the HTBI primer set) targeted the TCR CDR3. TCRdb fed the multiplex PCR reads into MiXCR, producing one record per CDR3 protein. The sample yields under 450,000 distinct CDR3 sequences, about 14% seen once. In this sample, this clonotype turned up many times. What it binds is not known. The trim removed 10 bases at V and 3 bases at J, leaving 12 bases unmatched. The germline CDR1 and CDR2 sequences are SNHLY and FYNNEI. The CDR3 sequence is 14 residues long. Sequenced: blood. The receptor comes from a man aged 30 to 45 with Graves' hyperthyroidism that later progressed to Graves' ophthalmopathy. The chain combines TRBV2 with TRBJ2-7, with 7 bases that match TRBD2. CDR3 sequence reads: CAMLPDSGDYEQYF. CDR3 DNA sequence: TGTGCCATGCTACCCGACAGCGGGGACTACGAGCAGTACTTC.